This T cell receptor beta chain was captured in a study of radiotherapy plus CTLA-4 blockade in lung cancer. Study context: Among enrolled patients, roughly 18% responded and approximately 33% achieved disease control.

Concerning this clone itself: What it binds is unknown.

Focal radiation was given together with CTLA-4 blockade (ipilimumab) to patients with chemo-refractory metastatic non-small-cell lung cancer. Trimming removed 1 base from V and 2 bases from J, with 7 bases in between. The CDR3 loop spans 14 amino acids. Germline V CDR1 and CDR2: SNHLY, FYNNEI. Here immunoSEQ multiplex PCR was the method, and the copy in TCRdb shows in-frame clones only, minus some. The sample carries more than 90,000 clones, roughly 80% recorded once. Points from the study as a whole: Radiotherapy with ipilimumab was followed by blood expansion of tumor-derived clones. The authors reported that early blood T cell clone dynamics, with interferon-beta, best predicted response.

The chain uses TRBV2 and TRBJ2-3; D gene uncertain. The sequenced sample was peripheral blood, obtained from a patient treated with radiotherapy plus ipilimumab. This clonotype was sampled from a human donor with non-small cell lung cancer that progressed on radiotherapy plus ipilimumab. The CDR3 nucleotides are TGTGCCAGCAGTGAAGGGGAAAACACAGATACGCAGTATTTT. This translates into CASSEGENTDTQYF.